Listed here is a single T cell receptor (beta chain). The sample is drawn from a study of control samples from healthy donors and cancer patients. The germline gives CDR1 WNHNN, CDR2 SYGVQD (reference sequence). V lost 0 bases and J lost 1; bases outside the gene matches: 10. The CDR3 is made up of 18 amino acids. Measured with immunoSEQ multiplex PCR; TCRdb has only the in-frame clones, and not every one. Among about 100,000 clones listed, approximately 90% were seen once. The chain is built from TRBV10-1 and TRBJ2-5, with TRBD1 identical over 8 bases. Sequencing was performed on blood. The TCR sequence derives from a man aged 25-45 years in good health. The CDR3 region has the DNA TGCGCCAGCAGTGAGTCCGGGGTGGGACAGGATGCCCAAGAGACCCAGTACTTC. Translated: CASSESGVGQDAQETQYF.